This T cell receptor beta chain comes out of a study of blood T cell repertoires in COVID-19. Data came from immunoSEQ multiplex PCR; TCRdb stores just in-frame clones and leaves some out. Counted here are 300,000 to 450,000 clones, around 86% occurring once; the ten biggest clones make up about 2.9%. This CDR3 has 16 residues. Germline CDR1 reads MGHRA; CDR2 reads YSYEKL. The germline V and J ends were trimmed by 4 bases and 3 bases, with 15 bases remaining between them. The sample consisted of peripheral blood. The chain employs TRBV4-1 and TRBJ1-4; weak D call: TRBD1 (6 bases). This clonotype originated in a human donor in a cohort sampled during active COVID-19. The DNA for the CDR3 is TGCGCCAGCAGCCCGAGACAGGTCCTCTCTAATGAAAAACTGTTTTTT. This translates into CASSPRQVLSNEKLFF.